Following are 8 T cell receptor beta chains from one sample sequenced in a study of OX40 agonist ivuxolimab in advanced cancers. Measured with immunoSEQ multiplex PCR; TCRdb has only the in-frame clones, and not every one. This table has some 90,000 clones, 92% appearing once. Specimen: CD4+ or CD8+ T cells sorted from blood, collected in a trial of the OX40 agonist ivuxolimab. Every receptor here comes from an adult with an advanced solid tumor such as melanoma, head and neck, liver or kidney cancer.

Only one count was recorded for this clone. CDR3 loop: CASSIGRSTGELFF. CDR3 nucleotide sequence: TGTGCCAGTAGTATAGGGCGGTCCACCGGGGAGCTGTTTTTT. This rearrangement joins TRBV19 to TRBJ2-2, with D unclear. Trimming took off 1 base at V and 4 bases at J, with 7 bases between the two ends. CDR1 is LNHDA and CDR2 is SQIVND in the germline V gene (reference sequence). The CDR3 covers 14 residues.

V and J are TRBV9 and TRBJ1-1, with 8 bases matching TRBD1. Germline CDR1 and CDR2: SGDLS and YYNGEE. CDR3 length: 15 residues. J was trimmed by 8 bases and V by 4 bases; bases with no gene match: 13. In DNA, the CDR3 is TGTGCCAGCAGCTCCTCGACAGGGGTTTTAACCGAAGCTTTCTTT. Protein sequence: CASSSSTGVLTEAFF.

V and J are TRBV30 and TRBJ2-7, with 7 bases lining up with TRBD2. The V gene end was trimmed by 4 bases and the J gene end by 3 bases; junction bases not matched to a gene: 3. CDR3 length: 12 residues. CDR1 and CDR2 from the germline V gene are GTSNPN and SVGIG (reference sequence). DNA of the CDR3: TGTGCCTGGATGGGGGGGAGCTACGAGCAGTACTTC. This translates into CAWMGGSYEQYF.

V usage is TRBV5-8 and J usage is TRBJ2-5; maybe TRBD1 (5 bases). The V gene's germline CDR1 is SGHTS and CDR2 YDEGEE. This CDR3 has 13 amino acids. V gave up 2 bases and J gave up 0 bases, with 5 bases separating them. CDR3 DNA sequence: TGTGCCAGCAGCTTAGGGGACCAAGAGACCCAGTACTTC. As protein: CASSLGDQETQYF.

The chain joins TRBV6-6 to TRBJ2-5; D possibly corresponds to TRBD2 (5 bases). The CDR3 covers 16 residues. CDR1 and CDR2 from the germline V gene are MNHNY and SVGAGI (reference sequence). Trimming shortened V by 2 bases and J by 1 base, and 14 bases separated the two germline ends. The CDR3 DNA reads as TGTGCCAGCAGTTACAGCGGAGCATGGGCCCAAGAGACCCAGTACTTC. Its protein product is CASSYSGAWAQETQYF.

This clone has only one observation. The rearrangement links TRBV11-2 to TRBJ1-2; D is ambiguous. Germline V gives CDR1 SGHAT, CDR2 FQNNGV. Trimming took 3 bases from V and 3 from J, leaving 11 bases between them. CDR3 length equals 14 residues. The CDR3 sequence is CASSFRTVHYGYTF. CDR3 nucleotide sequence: TGTGCCAGCAGCTTCCGGACTGTTCACTATGGCTACACCTTC.

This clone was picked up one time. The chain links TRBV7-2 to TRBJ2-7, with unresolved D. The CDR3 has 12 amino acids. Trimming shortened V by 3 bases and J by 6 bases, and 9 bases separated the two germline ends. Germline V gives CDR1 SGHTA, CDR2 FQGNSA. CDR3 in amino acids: CASSFYSSEQYF. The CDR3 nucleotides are TGTGCCAGCAGCTTTTATAGCTCCGAGCAGTACTTC. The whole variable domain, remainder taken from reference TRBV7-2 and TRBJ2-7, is GAGVSQSPSNKVTEKGKDVELRCDPISGHTALYWYRQSLGQGLEFLIYFQGNSAPDKSGLPSDRFSAERTGGSVSTLTIQRTQQEDSAVYLCASSFYSSEQYFGPGTRLTVT.

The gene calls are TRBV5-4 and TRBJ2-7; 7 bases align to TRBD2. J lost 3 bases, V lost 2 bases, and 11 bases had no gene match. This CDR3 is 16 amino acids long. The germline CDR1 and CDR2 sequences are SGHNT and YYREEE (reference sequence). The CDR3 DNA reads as TGTGCCAGCAGCTTTAAATCGACTAGCCAGATCTACGAGCAGTACTTC. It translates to CASSFKSTSQIYEQYF.